The present T cell receptor (beta chain) was sequenced within a study of yellow fever vaccine responses in identical twins. CDR1 MGHRA and CDR2 YSYEKL come from the germline V gene. CDR3 length equals 14 residues. Trimming stripped 4 bases from V and 0 bases from J, with 7 bases between. MiXCR was run by TCRdb on the RT-PCR reads, yielding one entry per CDR3 protein. The data hold about 16,000 distinct CDR3 sequences, with roughly four fifths observed a single time. The TCR was taken from a woman in her late teens or twenties who received the yellow fever vaccine. The sample in question was T cells from blood (PBMCs), unsorted or a sorted subset (not recorded which), obtained before or after yellow fever vaccination (not recorded which). The V and J genes are TRBV4-1 and TRBJ1-5; no reliable D call. For the CDR3, the DNA is TGCGCCAGCAGCCCCGATTATAGCAATCAGCCCCAGCATTTT. Translation: CASSPDYSNQPQHF.